This entry lists 18 T cell receptor beta chains sequenced from one sample in a study of blood T cells in healthy people across ages. For the second PCR, which ran for about 7 to 11 cycles, a sample-barcoded 5' primer and a J-beta primer mix were used. TCRdb re-called the 5' RACE reads with MiXCR, one entry per CDR3 protein. The sample has 1 million or so distinct CDR3 sequences, roughly a quarter seen once. These data were likewise used in another study, on T cells of mothers and their children.

The sequencing input was blood. These receptors originate from a girl between 2 and 10 years old in good health.

As DNA, the CDR3 is TGTGCCAGCGGCCGGGACAGCTTCTACGAGCAGTACTTC. Residues: CASGRDSFYEQYF. The chain links TRBV7-9 to TRBJ2-5; 7 nucleotides agree with TRBD1. The J call is in doubt because the DNA end fits TRBJ2-7 better. Germline CDR1 reads SEHNR; CDR2 reads FQNEAQ (reference sequence). This CDR3 has 13 residues.

This chain uses TRBV12-3 or TRBV12-4 with TRBJ2-4; 9 bases match TRBD1. The CDR3 consists of 17 residues. V dropped 4 bases and J dropped 8; count of bases not matched to a gene: 15. CDR3 loop: CASSSAKIQGARDIQYF. In nucleotides, the CDR3 is TGTGCCAGCAGTTCCGCGAAAATACAGGGGGCACGAGACATTCAGTACTTC.

The table lists this clonotype with many counts. The chain carries TRBV12-3 or TRBV12-4 and TRBJ2-7; D gene ambiguous. The CDR3 runs 16 residues. V was cut by 6 bases and J by 3 bases, with 21 bases left in between. CDR3 in amino acids: CASSPTQDTIYYEQYF. DNA of the CDR3: TGTGCCAGCAGCCCCACCCAAGATACGATTTACTACGAGCAGTACTTC.

This chain uses TRBV2 with TRBJ2-7; possibly TRBD1 for D (5 bases). V shed 3 bases and J shed 6 bases, with 9 bases lying between them. The V gene's germline CDR1 is SNHLY and CDR2 FYNNEI. The CDR3 consists of 12 residues. Written as DNA, the CDR3 is TGTGCCAGCAGTGACGGCAGGGTCGAGCAGTACTTC. Its protein product is CASSDGRVEQYF. The complete variable domain, with remaining parts taken from reference TRBV2 and TRBJ2-7, reads EPEVTQTPSHQVTQMGQEVILRCVPISNHLYFYWYRQILGQKVEFLVSFYNNEISEKSEIFDDQFSVERPDGSNFTLKIRSTKLEDSAMYFCASSDGRVEQYFGPGTRLTVT.

About this clonotype itself: Here the CDR3 omits its conserved ending phenylalanine or tryptophan, so a read error is the likely source. The genes are TRBV10-3 and TRBJ1-1, with D perhaps TRBD1 (6 bases). The germline V gene has CDR1 ENHRY and CDR2 SYGVKD. Trimming shortened V by 4 bases and J by 4 bases, and 13 bases separated the two germline ends. The CDR3 has 14 amino acids. The CDR3 spells CAISVWGRATEAFL. The CDR3 coding sequence is TGTGCCATCAGTGTGTGGGGGCGCGCCACTGAAGCTTTCTTA.

This clonotype was seen only once. This chain links TRBV12-3 or TRBV12-4 with TRBJ2-5; TRBD2 matches at 13 bases. This CDR3 has 15 amino acids. The ends lost 4 bases at V and 5 bases at J; junction bases unmatched: 4. CDR3 sequence (DNA): TGTGCCAGCAGTTCGGGACTAGCGGGAAGTGAGACCCAGTACTTC. This encodes CASSSGLAGSETQYF.

CDR3 in DNA: TGTGCCAGCAGCTTAAGGCTTACGGACGGGGAGCTGTTTTTT. Translation gives CASSLRLTDGELFF. This chain connects TRBV11-3 to TRBJ2-2; no reliable D call. Per the germline V gene, CDR1 is SGHNT and CDR2 is YENEEA. The CDR3 is 14 amino acids. Trimming removed 2 bases at V and 7 bases at J, with 11 bases between.

The rearrangement joins TRBV28 to TRBJ2-4; D is ambiguous. This CDR3 region has 14 residues. Germline V gene sequence: CDR1 MDHEN, CDR2 SYDVKM. V was cut by 2 bases and J by 3 bases, with 8 bases left in between. The chain's CDR3 is CASSLERSKNIQYF. The CDR3, as DNA: TGTGCCAGCAGTTTAGAGAGAAGCAAAAACATTCAGTACTTC.

This clonotype has more than one count but fewer than ten. The genes are TRBV6-2 or TRBV6-3 and TRBJ2-5, with D perhaps TRBD2 (6 bases). The CDR3 has 17 residues. The ends were cut back, 3 bases at V and 4 bases at J, with 21 bases in the middle. Germline values: CDR1 MNHEY, CDR2 SVGEGT. This CDR3 is CASSYRRLAESRETQYF. DNA for the CDR3: TGTGCCAGCAGTTATAGGCGTTTAGCGGAGTCCAGAGAGACCCAGTACTTC.

This clonotype was recorded a few times. At one end the junction does not follow the germline gene, possibly because of a read error. The chain couples TRBV7-6 to TRBJ2-1; 11 bases are shared with TRBD2. The CDR3 is 18 residues long. Germline CDR1 and CDR2: SGHVS and FNYEAQ. CDR3 protein: CANSLLGLADPSYNEQFF. Here the CDR3 DNA reads TGTGCCAACAGCTTGCTGGGACTAGCGGACCCATCCTACAATGAGCAGTTCTTC.

The rearrangement links TRBV11-2 to TRBJ2-4; 8 nucleotides match TRBD1. V shed 4 bases, J shed 8 bases, and the junction held 10 bases outside the gene matches. From germline, CDR1 is SGHAT and CDR2 FQNNGV. The length of the CDR3 is 15 residues. CDR3 protein: CASSSGQGPADIQYF. The CDR3 nucleotides are TGTGCCAGCAGCTCCGGACAGGGACCGGCGGACATTCAGTACTTC. Based on the CDR3 plus reference TRBV11-2 and TRBJ2-4, the full variable domain is EAGVAQSPRYKIIEKRQSVAFWCNPISGHATLYWYQQILGQGPKLLIQFQNNGVVDDSQLPKDRFSAERLKGVDSTLKIQPAKLEDSAVYLCASSSGQGPADIQYFGAGTRLSVL.

This CDR3 is CASSFLQSTEKLFF. In DNA, the CDR3 is TGTGCCAGCAGCTTCCTCCAGTCAACGGAAAAACTGTTTTTT. The rearrangement joins TRBV7-6 to TRBJ1-4; no clear D gene. The CDR3 spans 14 residues. V was shortened by 3 bases and J by 8 bases, with 13 bases between the two germline ends. Per germline, CDR1 SGHVS and CDR2 FNYEAQ.

With regard to this clonotype: Germline is not matched at one junction end, which may reflect a read error. The rearrangement links TRBV4-3 to TRBJ2-7; 9 bases agree with TRBD1. CDR1 and CDR2 (germline): LGHNA, YSLEER. There are 15 residues in the CDR3. The CDR3 DNA sequence: TGCGCCAGCAGCCAAGAAGGGACAGGGACTTACGGGCAGTACTTC. Translating gives CASSQEGTGTYGQYF.

The V gene is TRBV7-2, the J gene TRBJ2-2; D is uncertain. Looked up from germline, CDR1 is SGHTA and CDR2 is FQGNSA. This CDR3 contains 15 residues. Trimming left V 5 bases short and J 5 bases short, with 15 bases between. The CDR3, as DNA: TGTGCCAGCAGCAAGTCCGGCGGCTGGACCGGGGAGCTGTTTTTT. Protein product: CASSKSGGWTGELFF.

This CDR3 reads CASSSEGDQPQHF. The DNA of the CDR3 is TGTGCCAGCAGCTCCGAGGGCGATCAGCCCCAGCATTTT. The chain uses TRBV7-8 and TRBJ1-5; no reliable D call. Deletions cut 4 bases from V and 5 bases from J, with 9 bases between. Germline V gives CDR1 SGHVS, CDR2 FQNEAQ. This CDR3 is 13 amino acids long. The variable domain in full, completed from reference TRBV7-8 and TRBJ1-5, reads GAGVSQSPRYKVAKRGQDVALRCDPISGHVSLFWYQQALGQGPEFLTYFQNEAQLDKSGLPSDRFFAERPEGSVSTLKIQRTQQEDSAVYLCASSSEGDQPQHFGDGTRLSIL.

The chain has TRBV7-9 and TRBJ2-1, with D possibly TRBD2 on 6 matching bases. The J call may be incorrect, as the DNA end agrees better with TRBJ2-7. CDR3 size: 13 residues. Germline V CDR1 and CDR2: SEHNR, FQNEAQ (reference sequence). The CDR3 reads CASSLFQRDEQYF. The CDR3 coding sequence is TGTGCCAGCAGCTTATTCCAGCGGGACGAGCAGTACTTC.

This chain's CDR3 is CASSRGLAHDTQYF. CDR3 sequence (DNA): TGTGCCAGCAGCCGCGGACTAGCTCACGATACGCAGTATTTT. The chain joins TRBV11-3 to TRBJ2-3; 8 bases line up with TRBD2. The J segment lost 6 bases and the V segment lost 5 bases, leaving 7 bases of the junction unmatched. CDR3 length equals 14 residues. Germline assignment: CDR1 SGHNT and CDR2 YENEEA.

This clonotype occurred a few times. Likely a read error: the CDR3 ends without its conserved phenylalanine or tryptophan. The V gene is TRBV11-2, the J gene TRBJ2-7; D is perhaps TRBD1 or TRBD2 (6 bases each). The germline V gene has CDR1 SGHAT and CDR2 FQNNGV. The CDR3 contains 14 residues. The V and J ends lost 4 bases and 6 bases respectively, with 16 bases between them. The CDR3 here is CASSWGAGKGEQYY. CDR3 nucleotide sequence: TGTGCCAGCAGCTGGGGGGCAGGGAAGGGCGAGCAGTACTAC.